The 7 T cell receptor beta chains given below trace back to one sample, sequenced in a study of blood T cell repertoires in COVID-19. Only in-frame clones appear in the TCRdb table, and some are missing; sequencing was by immunoSEQ multiplex PCR. The profile covers 85,000 to 130,000 clones, with roughly nine tenths appearing a single time and 4.5% to 6% taken by the ten largest. Sequenced: peripheral blood. These receptors were collected from a human donor in a cohort sampled during active COVID-19.

This chain joins TRBV11-2 and TRBJ1-2; 8 bases align to TRBD1. CDR3 length equals 14 residues. Germline assignment: CDR1 SGHAT and CDR2 FQNNGV. Trimming cost V 4 bases and J 2 bases; bases outside gene matches: 3. The CDR3 sequence is CASSSTGGNYGYTF. The CDR3 nucleotides read TGTGCCAGCAGCTCCACAGGGGGAAACTATGGCTACACCTTC.

The V gene is TRBV4-3, the J gene TRBJ2-7; weak D call: TRBD1 (6 bases). The ends were cut back, 0 bases at V and 5 bases at J, with 11 bases in the middle. The CDR3 covers 14 residues. Germline V gives CDR1 LGHNA, CDR2 YSLEER. CDR3: CASSQDGGLDEQYF. For the CDR3, the DNA is TGCGCCAGCAGCCAAGATGGGGGCTTGGACGAGCAGTACTTC.

This clone was seen only once. This chain links TRBV18 with TRBJ2-7; the D gene is possibly TRBD2 (6 bases). Germline V CDR1 and CDR2: KGHSH, LQKENI. The CDR3 consists of 13 residues. The V and J ends lost 3 bases and 7 bases respectively, with 13 bases between them. The DNA for the CDR3 is TGTGCCAGCTCACCTAACTCCGGGGGAGAGCAGTACTTC. It codes for CASSPNSGGEQYF.

V usage is TRBV12-3 or TRBV12-4 and J usage is TRBJ2-7; the D gene is possibly TRBD1 (6 bases). The CDR3 is 13 amino acids. Trimming removed 6 bases at V and 3 bases at J, with 12 bases between. The CDR3 nucleotides are TGTGCCAGCAGGACAGGATCCCTCTACGAGCAGTACTTC. It codes for CASRTGSLYEQYF.

This sequence joins TRBV18 and TRBJ2-3; 11 nucleotides match TRBD2. V lost 6 bases, J lost 3 bases, and 8 bases stayed unmatched. Germline values: CDR1 KGHSH, CDR2 LQKENI. This CDR3 contains 16 residues. CDR3 DNA sequence: TGTGCCAGCTCCCATATTACTAGCGGGAGTACAGATACGCAGTATTTT. It yields the protein CASSHITSGSTDTQYF.

V and J are TRBV5-5 and TRBJ1-2; 7 bases map to TRBD1. In germline, CDR1 is SGHKS, CDR2 YYEKEE (reference sequence). The CDR3 contains 14 residues. Unmatched junction bases numbered 12, after V lost 6 bases and J lost 7 bases. The CDR3 DNA reads as TGTGCCAGCACCATCTTCGAGGGGGCCGGTGGCTACACCTTC. It translates to CASTIFEGAGGYTF.

The chain couples TRBV30 to TRBJ2-3; D perhaps matches TRBD2 (6 bases). Trimming stripped 8 bases from V and 0 bases from J, with 9 bases between. Germline V gene data show CDR1 as GTSNPN and CDR2 as SVGIG (reference sequence). The CDR3 loop spans 12 amino acids. The CDR3 protein is CAQGLSTDTQYF. As DNA, the CDR3 is TGTGCCCAGGGACTGAGCACAGATACGCAGTATTTT.